The 30 T cell receptor beta chains given below trace back to one sample, sequenced in a study of blood T cell repertoires in COVID-19. Clones were read by immunoSEQ multiplex PCR, and TCRdb kept only the in-frame ones, dropping some. The repertoire holds under 200,000 clones, around nine tenths seen once, with 10% in the top ten. Sequencing input: peripheral blood. These receptors all stem from a woman between 65 and 79 years old with COVID-19, enrolled during active disease.

The chain has TRBV2 and TRBJ2-6, with 10 bases identical to TRBD1. The V gene's germline CDR1 is SNHLY and CDR2 FYNNEI. The V gene end was trimmed by 8 bases and the J gene end by 4 bases; junction bases not matched to a gene: 5. This CDR3 is built from 15 residues. Here the CDR3 DNA reads TGTGCCAGCGGGACAGGGGCGGACGGGGCCAACGTCCTGACTTTC. This codes for CASGTGADGANVLTF.

V and J are TRBV6-5 and TRBJ1-4; a weak D match, TRBD1 (6 bases). CDR3 length: 13 amino acids. Germline CDR1 MNHEY, CDR2 SVGAGI. V was shortened by 6 bases and J by 9 bases, with 14 bases between the two germline ends. CDR3 DNA: TGTGCCAGCAGCCTGGGACACCGGAAAAAACTGTTTTTT. Amino acid sequence: CASSLGHRKKLFF.

V is TRBV7-2 and J is TRBJ2-1; 9 bases are shared with TRBD2. This CDR3 is built from 18 residues. V gave up 1 base and J gave up 3 bases; unmatched junction bases: 10. CDR1 and CDR2 from the germline V gene are SGHTA and FQGNSA. The CDR3 coding sequence is TGTGCCAGCAGCTTAGGGCAGGCGGGGGGGCATAACTACAATGAGCAGTTCTTC. This translates into CASSLGQAGGHNYNEQFF.

The chain joins TRBV6-5 to TRBJ2-2, with D possibly being TRBD2 (7 bases). CDR1 is MNHEY and CDR2 is SVGAGI in the germline V gene. The CDR3 runs 15 residues. The ends were cut back, 6 bases at V and 4 bases at J, with 15 bases in the middle. The CDR3 sequence is CASRLGGAGTGELFF. CDR3 DNA sequence: TGTGCCAGCAGGCTGGGGGGGGCAGGCACCGGGGAGCTGTTTTTT.

This rearrangement joins TRBV23-1 to TRBJ1-2; 10 bases line up with TRBD1. TRBV23-1 is known as an ORF, though its function is uncertain. V shed 9 bases, J shed 6 bases, and the junction held 10 bases outside the gene matches. The CDR3 has 14 residues. Here the CDR3 reads CARDRGGTWDGYTF. CDR3 nucleotide sequence: TGCGCCAGGGACAGGGGGGGGACTTGGGATGGCTACACCTTC.

V gene TRBV3-1 (or the pseudogene TRBV3-2) combines with J gene TRBJ2-3, with 11 bases matching TRBD2. Trimming at V came to 4 bases and at J to 6 bases, leaving 12 bases not matched to a gene. This CDR3 is built from 17 residues. Germline CDR1 is LGHDT and CDR2 is YNNKEL (reference sequence). As DNA, the CDR3 is TGTGCCAGCAGCCCCGAGATCGGTAGCGGGGGGGAGGATACGCAGTATTTT. It is translated as CASSPEIGSGGEDTQYF.

This clone was recorded once. This sequence joins TRBV5-1 and TRBJ2-2; 7 nucleotides match TRBD1. This CDR3 is built from 13 residues. The trim removed 6 bases at V and 5 bases at J, leaving 4 bases unmatched. Looked up from germline, CDR1 is SGHRS and CDR2 is YFSETQ. CDR3 protein: CASTTGSTGELFF. DNA for the CDR3: TGCGCCAGCACGACAGGGAGTACCGGGGAGCTGTTTTTT.

The chain has TRBV30 and TRBJ2-5, with a weak D call TRBD2 (5 bases). The CDR3 contains 13 residues. V shed 5 bases and J shed 0 bases, with 10 bases lying between them. Germline lookup yields CDR1 GTSNPN and CDR2 SVGIG (reference sequence). The CDR3 reads CAWAPGYQETQYF. The DNA of the CDR3 is TGTGCCTGGGCCCCGGGGTACCAAGAGACCCAGTACTTC.

The chain combines TRBV5-6 with TRBJ1-1, with 7 bases matching TRBD1. With 0 bases clipped from V and 3 bases from J, the junction kept 5 bases outside the gene matches. Germline CDR1 is SGHDT and CDR2 is YYEEEE. The CDR3 is 15 amino acids. Here the CDR3 reads CASSLEAGGYTEAFF. The CDR3 nucleotides read TGTGCCAGCAGCTTGGAAGCAGGGGGTTACACTGAAGCTTTCTTT.

The sample holds one count of this clone. The chain combines TRBV6-6 with TRBJ1-1; D is perhaps TRBD1 (5 bases). The germline V gene has CDR1 MNHNY and CDR2 SVGAGI (reference sequence). V lost 7 bases to trimming and J lost 0 bases, with 12 bases between them. This CDR3 region has 14 residues. The CDR3 loop reads CASTETVMNTEAFF. CDR3 DNA: TGTGCCAGCACCGAGACAGTCATGAACACTGAAGCTTTCTTT.

The V and J genes are TRBV18 and TRBJ2-1, with 9 bases fitting TRBD1. CDR1 and CDR2 (germline): KGHSH, LQKENI. J was trimmed by 0 bases and V by 4 bases; bases with no gene match: 7. CDR3 length equals 17 residues. The CDR3 nucleotides are TGTGCCAGCTCACGTTCTCCGGGACAGGGCTCCTACAATGAGCAGTTCTTC. It is translated as CASSRSPGQGSYNEQFF.

The gene calls are TRBV21-1 and TRBJ2-7; the table's TRBD2 call for D was not verified on the DNA. TRBV21-1 constitutes a pseudogene. This CDR3 has 14 amino acids. This CDR3 reads CASSKEAGAYEQYF. In DNA, the CDR3 is TGTGCCAGCAGCAAAGAGGCCGGAGCTTACGAGCAGTACTTC.

The sample holds one count of this clone. This chain links TRBV7-9 with TRBJ2-7, with a possible D match to TRBD1 (5 bases). Trimming removed 6 bases from V and 3 bases from J, with 9 bases in between. The CDR3 is 12 amino acids. CDR1 and CDR2 (germline): SEHNR, FQNEAQ (reference sequence). Here the CDR3 reads CASRGQGYEQYF. In DNA form, the CDR3 reads TGTGCCAGCAGGGGCCAGGGCTACGAGCAGTACTTC.

This clone was recorded only once. The chain combines TRBV4-1 with TRBJ1-2; TRBD1 might be the D (6 bases). The length of the CDR3 is 14 residues. The V and J ends lost 0 bases and 2 bases respectively, with 7 bases between them. Germline-derived CDR1 and CDR2 are MGHRA and YSYEKL. The CDR3 reads CASSQDGQNYGYTF. DNA for the CDR3: TGCGCCAGCAGCCAAGATGGACAGAACTATGGCTACACCTTC.

This clone was observed a few times. This chain links TRBV30 with TRBJ2-2; 7 bases agree with TRBD1. J lost 6 bases, V lost 7 bases, and 8 bases had no gene match. Germline V gene sequence: CDR1 GTSNPN, CDR2 SVGIG (reference sequence). The CDR3 runs to 13 residues. The CDR3 nucleotides read TGTGCCTCCGGGACAGTAAAACCCGGGGAGCTGTTTTTT. This translates into CASGTVKPGELFF.

The chain couples TRBV19 to TRBJ1-5; D not certain. CDR3 size: 13 residues. The germline V and J ends were trimmed by 4 bases and 8 bases, with 12 bases remaining between them. Germline V gene sequence: CDR1 LNHDA, CDR2 SQIVND (reference sequence). The CDR3 DNA is TGTGCCAGTAGTAATCGGGGAGGAAAGCCCCAGCATTTT. Its protein product is CASSNRGGKPQHF.

The gene calls are TRBV19 and TRBJ1-1; 8 bases fit TRBD1. Germline CDR1 reads LNHDA; CDR2 reads SQIVND (reference sequence). V gave up 6 bases and J gave up 2 bases; unmatched junction bases: 5. The CDR3 covers 14 residues. The CDR3 coding sequence is TGTGCCAGTAGCCTGGGACAGGAAAACACTGAAGCTTTCTTT. Amino acids: CASSLGQENTEAFF. The variable domain in full, completed from reference TRBV19 and TRBJ1-1, reads DGGITQSPKYLFRKEGQNVTLSCEQNLNHDAMYWYRQDPGQGLRLIYYSQIVNDFQKGDIAEGYSVSREKKESFPLTVTSAQKNPTAFYLCASSLGQENTEAFFGQGTRLTVV.

This clone was picked up a small number of times. The chain uses TRBV3-1 (or the pseudogene TRBV3-2) and TRBJ2-5, with TRBD2 matching 7 bases. CDR3 length: 15 residues. The V gene end was trimmed by 6 bases and the J gene end by 6 bases; junction bases not matched to a gene: 13. Germline V gives CDR1 LGHDT, CDR2 YNNKEL (reference sequence). The CDR3 DNA reads TGTGCCAGCAGGGGGGACTACCTTGGGGCGAAGACCCAGTACTTC. Protein sequence: CASRGDYLGAKTQYF.

The gene calls are TRBV5-1 and TRBJ1-2; possible D gene TRBD1, 5 bases. CDR3 length: 13 residues. CDR1 is SGHRS, CDR2 YFSETQ, per germline. The V end lost 0 bases, the J end lost 8 bases, and 11 bases lay between the germline ends. The CDR3 DNA reads TGCGCCAGCAGCTTGGTGGACACCCTGGGCTACACCTTC. It yields the protein CASSLVDTLGYTF.

In this sample, this clone turned up a few times. This chain joins TRBV5-1 and TRBJ1-6; 8 bases are a match to TRBD1. Germline V lookup: CDR1 SGHRS, CDR2 YFSETQ. The CDR3 runs 15 residues. Trimming cost V 4 bases and J 7 bases; bases outside gene matches: 7. The CDR3 loop reads CASSEGQVGNSPLHF. CDR3 coding DNA: TGCGCCAGCAGCGAGGGACAGGTGGGGAATTCACCCCTCCACTTT.

J is TRBJ1-1 and V is TRBV5-8; 8 positions agree with TRBD1. V lost 0 bases to trimming and J lost 0 bases; unmatched junction nucleotides: 7. CDR3 length: 17 amino acids. The germline V gene has CDR1 SGHTS and CDR2 YDEGEE. The DNA of the CDR3 is TGTGCCAGCAGCTTGGGGGCAGGGGGCAGTTTGAACACTGAAGCTTTCTTT. This sequence encodes CASSLGAGGSLNTEAFF.

The chain combines TRBV5-1 with TRBJ2-3; 8 positions match TRBD1. The germline V gene has CDR1 SGHRS and CDR2 YFSETQ. The length of the CDR3 is 17 residues. The V and J ends lost 6 bases and 2 bases, in that order; junction bases with no gene match: 14. The CDR3 region is CASTDRGSGPYTDTQYF. The CDR3 region has the DNA TGCGCCAGCACCGACAGGGGATCTGGGCCCTACACAGATACGCAGTATTTT.

V is TRBV2 and J is TRBJ1-1, with D maybe TRBD1 (5 bases). The CDR3 is 14 residues long. Germline-derived CDR1 and CDR2 are SNHLY and FYNNEI. Trimming stripped 4 bases from V and 0 bases from J, with 9 bases between. CDR3: CASSGQRMNTEAFF. CDR3 nucleotide sequence: TGTGCCAGCAGTGGACAGAGAATGAACACTGAAGCTTTCTTT.

The rearrangement joins TRBV5-6 to TRBJ1-2, with D uncertain. This CDR3 spans 13 amino acids. With 1 base removed from V and 0 bases from J, the gap between germline ends came to 4 bases. Germline lookup yields CDR1 SGHDT and CDR2 YYEEEE. Written as DNA, the CDR3 is TGTGCCAGCAGCTTGACAGCTAACTATGGCTACACCTTC. It encodes CASSLTANYGYTF.

The chain links TRBV19 to TRBJ2-3; D gene unclear. The V end was cut by 5 bases, the J end by 4 bases, with 16 bases between. Germline lookup yields CDR1 LNHDA and CDR2 SQIVND (reference sequence). The CDR3 is 15 amino acids. Here the CDR3 DNA reads TGTGCCAGTAGTTCCACTTTTCGCCTCTCAGATACGCAGTATTTT. Amino acid sequence: CASSSTFRLSDTQYF.

The chain couples TRBV7-2 to TRBJ1-2, with D perhaps matching TRBD1 (5 bases). The CDR3 length is 15 residues. With 1 base removed from V and 0 bases from J, the gap between germline ends came to 9 bases. Germline loops: CDR1 SGHTA, CDR2 FQGNSA. The CDR3 nucleotides read TGTGCCAGCAGCTTAGAGCAGGGCTCTAACTATGGCTACACCTTC. Protein: CASSLEQGSNYGYTF.

This clone was seen once. The chain has TRBV5-1 and TRBJ2-1; 8 positions match TRBD2. CDR3 length: 16 residues. Unmatched junction bases numbered 7, after V lost 3 bases and J lost 2 bases. Germline V gives CDR1 SGHRS, CDR2 YFSETQ. CDR3 sequence: CASSSLRGAPYNEQFF. The CDR3 DNA sequence: TGCGCCAGCAGCTCTCTGCGGGGGGCCCCCTACAATGAGCAGTTCTTC.

The chain carries TRBV5-1 and TRBJ1-2, with D possibly matching TRBD1 (5 bases). V was cut by 3 bases and J by 7 bases, with 16 bases left in between. This CDR3 is 14 amino acids long. CDR1 and CDR2 (germline): SGHRS, YFSETQ. In nucleotides, the CDR3 is TGCGCCAGCAGCTCGGGACTAGGCGATCTTGGCTACACCTTC. It codes for CASSSGLGDLGYTF.

The chain has TRBV11-2 and TRBJ1-2, with D uncertain. This CDR3 is built from 14 residues. Trimming took off 2 bases at V and 1 base at J, with 8 bases between the two ends. Per germline, CDR1 SGHAT and CDR2 FQNNGV. The CDR3 sequence is CASSLLVVNYGYTF. The CDR3 region has the DNA TGTGCCAGCAGCTTATTGGTAGTTAACTATGGCTACACCTTC.

This sequence joins TRBV6-6 and TRBJ2-1; the D gene is possibly TRBD2 (6 bases). Germline-derived CDR1 and CDR2 are MNHNY and SVGAGI (reference sequence). V was cut by 2 bases and J by 6 bases, with 17 bases left in between. The CDR3 is 16 residues long. The chain's CDR3 is CASSYVGGFTVNEQFF. The CDR3 coding sequence is TGTGCCAGCAGTTACGTCGGGGGTTTTACCGTCAATGAGCAGTTCTTC.